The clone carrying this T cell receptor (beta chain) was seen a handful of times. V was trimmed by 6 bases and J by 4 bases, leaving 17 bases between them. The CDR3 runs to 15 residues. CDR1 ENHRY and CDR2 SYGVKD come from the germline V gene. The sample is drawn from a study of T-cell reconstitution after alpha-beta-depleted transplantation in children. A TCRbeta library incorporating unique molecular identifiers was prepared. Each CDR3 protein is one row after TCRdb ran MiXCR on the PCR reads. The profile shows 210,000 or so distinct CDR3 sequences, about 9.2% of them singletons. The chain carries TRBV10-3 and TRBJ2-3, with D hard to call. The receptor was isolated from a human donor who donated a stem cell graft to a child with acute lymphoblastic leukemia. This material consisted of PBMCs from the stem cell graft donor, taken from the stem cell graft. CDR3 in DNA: TGTGCCATCAGCCTAAGGGCCCAGTCTCCAGATACGCAGTATTTT. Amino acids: CAISLRAQSPDTQYF.